These T cell receptor beta chains were read from a single sample in a study of T-cell reconstitution after alpha-beta-depleted transplantation in children. TCRdb re-analysed the PCR reads in MiXCR, keeping a single row per CDR3 protein. Counted here are about 400,000 distinct CDR3 sequences, about 14% occurring once; the ten biggest clones make up around 4.5%. The source material was PBMCs, sampled from the stem cell graft. These receptor sequences come from a human donor who donated a stem cell graft to a child with Fanconi anemia. The CDR3 runs from the conserved cysteine through the conserved F or W. A D gene is named only where the DNA matches it firmly. Size values are once, few and many counts, or a class for expanded clones, and some rows have none.

many,TRBJ1-3,TRBV2,NA,TGTGCCAGCAGTGAGCTTTTGTCTGGAAACACCATATATTTT,CASSELLSGNTIYF
few,TRBJ1-4,TRBV9,NA,TGTGCCAGCAGCCCTCAGGACGGAGTTGAACTGTTTTTT,CASSPQDGVELFF
NA,TRBJ1-1,TRBV29-1,NA,TGCAGCGTTGTGGGCGGATTGAACACTGAAGCTTTCTTT,CSVVGGLNTEAFF
NA,TRBJ2-2,TRBV14,NA,TGTGCCAGCAGCCAAGGGTATCTCACCGGGGAGCTGTTTTTT,CASSQGYLTGELFF
many,TRBJ2-3,TRBV6-2/TRBV6-3,NA,TGTGCCAGCAGTACACCCACAGGAGGGTATGATACGCAGTATTTT,CASSTPTGGYDTQYF
many,TRBJ1-1,TRBV6-1,NA,TGTGCCAGCGAAAAATGGGGGACTGAAGCTTTCTTT,CASEKWGTEAFF
NA,TRBJ1-2,TRBV4-3,NA,TGCGCCAGCAGCCAAGCACAGACCGGCTATGGCTACACCTTC,CASSQAQTGYGYTF
NA,TRBJ2-3,TRBV5-1,TRBD1,TGCGCCAGCAGCCCCCGGCAGGGGGAAGTAGCAGATACGCAGTATTTT,CASSPRQGEVADTQYF
many,TRBJ1-2,TRBV4-3,NA,TGCGCCAGCAGCCAAGAATCTTCCCCCTATGGCTACACCTTC,CASSQESSPYGYTF
NA,TRBJ2-7,TRBV10-3,NA,TGTGCCATCATGACAGACAGCTCCTACGAGCAGTACTTC,CAIMTDSSYEQYF
NA,TRBJ1-1,TRBV20-1,NA,TGCAGTGAGGGCACAGGGATAAGTGAAGCTTTCTTT,CSEGTGISEAFF
few,TRBJ1-1,TRBV12-3/TRBV12-4,NA,TGTGCCAGCAGTTTTAGTCCCACTGAAGCTTTCTTT,CASSFSPTEAFF
few,TRBJ2-4,TRBV5-6,TRBD2,TGTGCCAGCAGCCCTCCTGGCGGGGGGTGGAGAAACATTCAGTACTTC,CASSPPGGGWRNIQYF
NA,TRBJ2-1,TRBV29-1,NA,TGCAGCGTTGAGGGTGCGGGGAGCTCCTACAATGAGCAGTTCTTC,CSVEGAGSSYNEQFF
NA,TRBJ1-1,TRBV7-2,TRBD1,TGTGCCAGCAAGGGACAGTTGAACACTGAAGCTTTCTTT,CASKGQLNTEAFF